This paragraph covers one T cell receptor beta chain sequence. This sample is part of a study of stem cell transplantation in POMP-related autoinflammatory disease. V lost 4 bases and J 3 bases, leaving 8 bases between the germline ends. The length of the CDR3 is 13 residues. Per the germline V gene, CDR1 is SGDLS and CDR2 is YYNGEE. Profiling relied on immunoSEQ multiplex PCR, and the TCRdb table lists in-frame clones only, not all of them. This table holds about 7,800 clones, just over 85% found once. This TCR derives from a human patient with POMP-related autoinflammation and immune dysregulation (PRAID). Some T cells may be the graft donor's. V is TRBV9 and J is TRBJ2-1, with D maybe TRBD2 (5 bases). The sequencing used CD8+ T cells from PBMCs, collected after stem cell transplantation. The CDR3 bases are TGTGCCAGCAGCCCGGACTTCTACAATGAGCAGTTCTTC. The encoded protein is CASSPDFYNEQFF.